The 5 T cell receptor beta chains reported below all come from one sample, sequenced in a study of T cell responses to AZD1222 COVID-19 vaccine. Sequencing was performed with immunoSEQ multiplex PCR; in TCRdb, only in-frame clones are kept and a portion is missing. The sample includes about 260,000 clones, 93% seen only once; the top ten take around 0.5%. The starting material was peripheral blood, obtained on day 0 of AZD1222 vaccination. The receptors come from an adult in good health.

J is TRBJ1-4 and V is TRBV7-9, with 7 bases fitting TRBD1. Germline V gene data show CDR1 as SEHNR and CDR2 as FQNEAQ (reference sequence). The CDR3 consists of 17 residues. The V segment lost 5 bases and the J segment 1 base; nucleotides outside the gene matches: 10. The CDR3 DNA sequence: TGTGCCAGCAGCCTATGGACAGGCGGGCGAACTAATGAAAAACTGTTTTTT. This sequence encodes CASSLWTGGRTNEKLFF. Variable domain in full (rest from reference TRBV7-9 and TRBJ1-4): DTGVSQNPRHKITKRGQNVTFRCDPISEHNRLYWYRQTLGQGPEFLTYFQNEAQLEKSRLLSDRFSAERPKGSFSTLEIQRTEQGDSAMYLCASSLWTGGRTNEKLFFGSGTQLSVL.

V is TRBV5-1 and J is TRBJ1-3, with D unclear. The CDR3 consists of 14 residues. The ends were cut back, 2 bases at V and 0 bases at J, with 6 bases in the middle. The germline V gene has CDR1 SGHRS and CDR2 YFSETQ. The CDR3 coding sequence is TGCGCCAGCAGCTTTGACGGCTCTGGAAACACCATATATTTT. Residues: CASSFDGSGNTIYF. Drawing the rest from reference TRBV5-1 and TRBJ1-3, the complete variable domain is KAGVTQTPRYLIKTRGQQVTLSCSPISGHRSVSWYQQTPGQGLQFLFEYFSETQRNKGNFPGRFSGRQFSNSRSEMNVSTLELGDSALYLCASSFDGSGNTIYFGEGSWLTVV.

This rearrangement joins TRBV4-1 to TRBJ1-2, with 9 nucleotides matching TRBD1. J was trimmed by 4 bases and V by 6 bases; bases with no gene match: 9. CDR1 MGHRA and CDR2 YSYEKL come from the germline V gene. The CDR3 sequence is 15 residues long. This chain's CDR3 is CASSPRTGEVYGYTF. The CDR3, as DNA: TGCGCCAGCAGTCCGCGGACAGGGGAGGTCTATGGCTACACCTTC.

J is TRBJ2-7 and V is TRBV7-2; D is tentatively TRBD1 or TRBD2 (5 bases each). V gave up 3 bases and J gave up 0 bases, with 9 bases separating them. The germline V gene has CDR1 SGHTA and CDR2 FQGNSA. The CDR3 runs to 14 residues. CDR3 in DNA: TGTGCCAGCAGCTTCTACGGGACCTCCTACGAGCAGTACTTC. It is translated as CASSFYGTSYEQYF.

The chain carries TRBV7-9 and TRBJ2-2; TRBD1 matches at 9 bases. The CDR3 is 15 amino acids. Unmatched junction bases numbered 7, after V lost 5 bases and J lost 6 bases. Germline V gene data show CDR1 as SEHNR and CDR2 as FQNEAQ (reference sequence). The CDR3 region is CASSPRDRVPGELFF. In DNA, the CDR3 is TGTGCCAGCAGCCCCCGGGACAGGGTACCCGGGGAGCTGTTTTTT. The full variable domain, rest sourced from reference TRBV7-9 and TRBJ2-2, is DTGVSQNPRHKITKRGQNVTFRCDPISEHNRLYWYRQTLGQGPEFLTYFQNEAQLEKSRLLSDRFSAERPKGSFSTLEIQRTEQGDSAMYLCASSPRDRVPGELFFGEGSRLTVL.